These 32 T cell receptor beta chains were all obtained from the same sample, sequenced in a study of cytomegalovirus exposure and HLA in healthy donors. The primer mix had 60 Vbeta and 13 Jbeta primers. The data were produced by immunoSEQ multiplex PCR, yet TCRdb's version contains in-frame clones alone and is incomplete. This table holds under 150,000 clones, approximately 78% found once. Sequencing was done on a sample of PBMCs. All receptors come from a woman in her fifties or sixties in good health and CMV-seropositive.

This clone was observed once. The chain carries TRBV2 and TRBJ2-1; 7 nucleotides match TRBD2. The germline V gene encodes CDR1 SNHLY and CDR2 FYNNEI. The V segment lost 2 bases and the J segment 7 bases; nucleotides outside the gene matches: 8. The CDR3 extends over 15 amino acids. The CDR3 reads CASSEPSGFANEQFF. CDR3 in DNA: TGTGCCAGCAGTGAACCTAGCGGCTTTGCGAATGAGCAGTTCTTC.

The gene calls are TRBV13 and TRBJ2-1; TRBD2 matches 8 bases. The CDR3 sequence is 16 residues long. Germline loops: CDR1 PRHDT, CDR2 FYEKMQ (reference sequence). V was clipped by 5 bases and J by 7 bases; unmatched bases: 13. The CDR3 DNA reads TGTGCCAGCAGCCCCATGGGAACGGGGGGGCAGAATGAGCAGTTCTTC. It translates to CASSPMGTGGQNEQFF.

This chain links TRBV30 with TRBJ1-2; D may be TRBD1 (5 bases). V gave up 3 bases and J gave up 4 bases, with 18 bases separating them. Germline CDR1 is GTSNPN and CDR2 is SVGIG (reference sequence). The length of the CDR3 is 15 residues. CDR3 in DNA: TGTGCCTGGAGACAGGTTTCCTCGCCTCGCTATGGCTACACCTTC. Residues: CAWRQVSSPRYGYTF.

V gene TRBV4-1 combines with J gene TRBJ2-6; 7 bases line up with TRBD1. Trimming took 3 bases from V and 0 from J; bases not matched to a gene: 14. Germline values: CDR1 MGHRA, CDR2 YSYEKL. The CDR3 consists of 20 residues. CDR3 residues: CASSQGRGQVGLSGANVLTF. Written as DNA, the CDR3 is TGCGCCAGCAGCCAGGGCAGAGGACAGGTCGGACTCTCTGGGGCCAACGTCCTGACTTTC.

The chain carries TRBV10-3 and TRBJ2-5, with 9 positions matching TRBD1. The closer fit of TRBJ2-7 to the DNA end suggests the J call may be wrong. This CDR3 comprises 15 residues. Per germline, CDR1 ENHRY and CDR2 SYGVKD. The CDR3 DNA is TGTGCCATCAGTCCCGGGACAGGGAAGTCCTACGAGCAGTACTTC. This gives the protein CAISPGTGKSYEQYF.

This chain connects TRBV7-8 to TRBJ1-4; D is unclear. Per germline, CDR1 SGHVS and CDR2 FQNEAQ. The CDR3 runs to 17 residues. Trimming removed 0 bases from V and 2 bases from J, with 13 bases in between. This CDR3 is CASSLAVFPRTNEKLFF. The CDR3 DNA is TGTGCCAGCAGCTTAGCGGTGTTCCCTCGGACTAATGAAAAACTGTTTTTT.

The chain combines TRBV9 with TRBJ2-1, with 8 positions matching TRBD2. The J segment lost 7 bases and the V segment lost 2 bases, leaving 11 bases of the junction unmatched. This CDR3 contains 16 residues. Germline CDR1 SGDLS, CDR2 YYNGEE. CDR3 DNA sequence: TGTGCCAGCAGCGTTCCGGGGGGGGCCCTAGGGAATGAGCAGTTCTTC. Its translation: CASSVPGGALGNEQFF.

The rearrangement joins TRBV5-6 to TRBJ1-2; 7 nucleotides line up with TRBD1. V gave up 1 base and J gave up 4 bases; unmatched junction bases: 16. CDR3 length: 18 amino acids. CDR1 and CDR2 (germline): SGHDT, YYEEEE. This CDR3 is CASSLFGVTTGTGYGYTF. For the CDR3, the DNA is TGTGCCAGCAGCTTGTTCGGGGTCACGACAGGGACGGGCTATGGCTACACCTTC.

This CDR3 reads CASKTRNTDTQYF. CDR3 sequence (DNA): TGTGCCAGCAAAACTAGAAACACAGATACGCAGTATTTT. The V call is TRBV6-5, the J call TRBJ2-3; perhaps TRBD2 as D (5 bases). The V and J ends lost 7 bases and 2 bases respectively, with 10 bases between them. This CDR3 region has 13 residues. The germline V gene has CDR1 MNHEY and CDR2 SVGAGI.

V and J are TRBV27 and TRBJ2-5; tentative D call: TRBD2 (5 bases). The ends were cut back, 6 bases at V and 1 base at J, with 12 bases in the middle. The CDR3 has 14 amino acids. Germline V gives CDR1 MNHEY, CDR2 SMNVEV (reference sequence). The CDR3 DNA is TGTGCCAGCAGGAAAGGACGGGGCCAAGAGACCCAGTACTTC. It is translated as CASRKGRGQETQYF.

V and J are TRBV18 and TRBJ2-7; D not resolved. This CDR3 spans 14 amino acids. V was trimmed by 1 base and J by 2 bases, leaving 9 bases between them. Germline loops: CDR1 KGHSH, CDR2 LQKENI. The CDR3 coding sequence is TGTGCCAGCTCACCACGCCCGGTTACCTACGAGCAGTACTTC. It codes for CASSPRPVTYEQYF.

The J gene is TRBJ2-3, the V gene TRBV7-9; D gene uncertain. The V gene lost 5 bases and the J gene lost 4 bases, with 10 bases spanning the gap. This CDR3 is 13 amino acids long. Germline V lookup: CDR1 SEHNR, CDR2 FQNEAQ (reference sequence). The CDR3 bases are TGTGCCAGCAGCCCCTTGAGTTCAGATACGCAGTATTTT. Protein product: CASSPLSSDTQYF.

The gene calls are TRBV2 and TRBJ2-3, with 13 bases lining up with TRBD2. J gave up 5 bases and V 3 bases, and 5 bases lay outside the gene matches. The germline V gene has CDR1 SNHLY and CDR2 FYNNEI. The CDR3 length is 16 residues. CDR3 DNA: TGTGCCAGCAGTGAGTCGGGACTAGCGGGATTAGATACGCAGTATTTT. Translating gives CASSESGLAGLDTQYF.

The sample holds one count of this clone. CDR3 nucleotide sequence: TGTGCCAGCATCGCAACCAGGGGGCGGAGAGCTTTCTTT. This gives the protein CASIATRGRRAFF. The chain combines TRBV6-6 with TRBJ1-1; 8 bases fit TRBD1. Trimming removed 7 bases from V and 10 bases from J; junction bases left unmatched: 11. Germline assignment: CDR1 MNHNY and CDR2 SVGAGI (reference sequence). The CDR3 contains 13 residues.

The V call is TRBV9, the J call TRBJ1-1; the D is unclear. The germline V and J ends were trimmed by 0 bases and 0 bases, with 6 bases remaining between them. This CDR3 has 14 residues. Germline V gives CDR1 SGDLS, CDR2 YYNGEE. In DNA, the CDR3 is TGTGCCAGCAGCGTAGCCCCCATGAACACTGAAGCTTTCTTT. Translating gives CASSVAPMNTEAFF.

A remark on this clone: One end of the junction is discordant with germline, which a read error may explain. The genes are TRBV7-9 and TRBJ2-3; 12 bases map to TRBD2. This CDR3 is 16 amino acids long. Germline assignment: CDR1 SEHNR and CDR2 FQNEAQ (reference sequence). The CDR3 DNA reads TGTTCCAGCAGCTTGGGACTAGCGGGTTCCACAGATACGCAGTATTTT. This codes for CSSSLGLAGSTDTQYF. The full variable domain, with the rest looked up from reference TRBV7-9 and TRBJ2-3, is DTGVSQNPRHKITKRGQNVTFRCDPISEHNRLYWYRQTLGQGPEFLTYFQNEAQLEKSRLLSDRFSAERPKGSFSTLEIQRTEQGDSAMYLCSSSLGLAGSTDTQYFGPGTRLTVL.

The chain recombines TRBV30 with TRBJ2-7; a weak D match, TRBD2 (7 bases). The CDR3 runs to 14 residues. V was cut by 0 bases and J by 3 bases, with 12 bases left in between. Germline lookup yields CDR1 GTSNPN and CDR2 SVGIG (reference sequence). DNA of the CDR3: TGTGCCTGGAGTGTAGGGGGGGCGATCTACGAGCAGTACTTC. It yields the protein CAWSVGGAIYEQYF.

The V gene is TRBV19, the J gene TRBJ2-1, with a possible D match to TRBD1 (6 bases). The CDR3 is 14 amino acids. CDR1 is LNHDA and CDR2 is SQIVND in the germline V gene (reference sequence). Trimming stripped 10 bases from V and 3 bases from J, with 16 bases between. The CDR3 bases are TGTGCCACCATGAGTCGACAGGACTACAATGAGCAGTTCTTC. Amino acid sequence: CATMSRQDYNEQFF.

The chain couples TRBV4-3 to TRBJ1-1; TRBD1 might be the D (6 bases). The germline V gene encodes CDR1 LGHNA and CDR2 YSLEER. CDR3 length equals 15 residues. Between the trimmed V and J ends, which lost 0 bases and 4 bases, there was a span of 12 bases. CDR3 loop: CASSQDSGGSTEAFF. The CDR3 DNA reads as TGCGCCAGCAGCCAAGATTCTGGGGGCAGCACTGAAGCTTTCTTT.

V gene TRBV5-1 combines with J gene TRBJ2-3, with TRBD2 identical over 8 bases. Trimming cost V 4 bases and J 2 bases; bases outside gene matches: 9. This CDR3 contains 16 residues. The germline V gene encodes CDR1 SGHRS and CDR2 YFSETQ. The CDR3 region is CASSVVIAGYTDTQYF. CDR3 DNA sequence: TGCGCCAGCAGCGTTGTGATAGCGGGGTACACAGATACGCAGTATTTT.

This rearrangement joins TRBV5-1 to TRBJ1-3; TRBD1 is a possible D gene (6 bases). Trimming took 0 bases from V and 2 from J, leaving 9 bases between them. Germline V lookup: CDR1 SGHRS, CDR2 YFSETQ. The CDR3 spans 15 residues. The DNA for the CDR3 is TGCGCCAGCAGCTTGGAGGGGGACGCTGGAAACACCATATATTTT. It translates to CASSLEGDAGNTIYF.

The chain has TRBV28 and TRBJ1-1; 9 bases map to TRBD1. The junction had 1 base not matched to a gene; V was cut back by 3 bases and J by 11 bases. The CDR3 spans 11 residues. Germline V gives CDR1 MDHEN, CDR2 SYDVKM. The CDR3 nucleotides are TGTGCCAGCAGTTTCGGGACAGGGGCTTTCTTT. This gives the protein CASSFGTGAFF. Combining the CDR3 with reference TRBV28 and TRBJ1-1 gives the whole variable domain DVKVTQSSRYLVKRTGEKVFLECVQDMDHENMFWYRQDPGLGLRLIYFSYDVKMKEKGDIPEGYSVSREKKERFSLILESASTNQTSMYLCASSFGTGAFFGQGTRLTVV.

The rearrangement joins TRBV2 to TRBJ1-5; TRBD1 aligns across 7 bases. Germline CDR1 reads SNHLY; CDR2 reads FYNNEI. V was pared by 6 bases and J by 0 bases, with 11 bases of the junction left unmatched. The CDR3 runs to 17 residues. The CDR3 reads CASSKTVQGNSNQPQHF. DNA for the CDR3: TGTGCCAGCAGCAAAACGGTACAGGGGAATAGCAATCAGCCCCAGCATTTT.

DNA for the CDR3: TGTGCCTGGAGGAGCTCTGGAAACACCATATATTTT. It translates to CAWRSSGNTIYF. V and J are TRBV30 and TRBJ1-3; D ambiguous. The length of the CDR3 is 12 residues. V was trimmed by 3 bases and J by 0 bases, leaving 3 bases between them. Germline loops: CDR1 GTSNPN, CDR2 SVGIG (reference sequence). The whole variable domain, remainder taken from reference TRBV30 and TRBJ1-3, is SQTIHQWPATLVQPVGSPLSLECTVEGTSNPNLYWYRQAAGRGLQLLFYSVGIGQISSEVPQNLSASRPQDRQFILSSKKLLLSDSGFYLCAWRSSGNTIYFGEGSWLTVV.

This clone was detected once. The V gene is TRBV5-5, the J gene TRBJ1-2; D possibly corresponds to TRBD1 (5 bases). Germline CDR1 and CDR2: SGHKS and YYEKEE (reference sequence). Trimming removed 0 bases at V and 4 bases at J, with 10 bases between. This CDR3 is 14 amino acids long. In DNA form, the CDR3 reads TGTGCCAGCAGCTTGGGATACGGGGGCTATGGCTACACCTTC. Its translation is CASSLGYGGYGYTF.

This clone was seen once. This sequence joins TRBV15 and TRBJ2-7; TRBD2 matches 8 bases. Trimming at V came to 0 bases and at J to 6 bases, leaving 7 bases not matched to a gene. Per germline, CDR1 LNHNV and CDR2 YYDKDF (reference sequence). The CDR3 covers 15 residues. Here the CDR3 reads CATSRDGGGWAEQYF. CDR3 DNA: TGTGCCACCAGCAGAGACGGCGGGGGGTGGGCCGAGCAGTACTTC.

The rearrangement joins TRBV9 to TRBJ1-1; maybe TRBD1 (5 bases). This CDR3 contains 13 residues. Per germline, CDR1 SGDLS and CDR2 YYNGEE. V was trimmed by 3 bases and J by 3 bases, leaving 9 bases between them. CDR3 amino acids: CASSGQPYTEAFF. The CDR3 region has the DNA TGTGCCAGCAGCGGACAGCCGTACACTGAAGCTTTCTTT.

CDR3 residues: CASSIESRQPSQPQHF. The CDR3 nucleotides read TGTGCCAGTAGTATAGAGAGCAGGCAACCCAGTCAGCCCCAGCATTTT. The V gene is TRBV19, the J gene TRBJ1-5; unclear D gene. The CDR3 is made up of 16 amino acids. The germline gives CDR1 LNHDA, CDR2 SQIVND (reference sequence). V was pared by 0 bases and J by 6 bases, with 15 bases between.

CDR3 sequence: CASSAGTGGGNTIYF. The CDR3 DNA sequence: TGCGCCAGCAGCGCCGGGACAGGGGGTGGAAACACCATATATTTT. The gene calls are TRBV4-1 and TRBJ1-3; 11 bases are shared with TRBD1. V gave up 5 bases and J gave up 3 bases; unmatched junction bases: 3. Germline V CDR1 and CDR2: MGHRA, YSYEKL. This CDR3 is 15 amino acids long.

The rearrangement joins TRBV29-1 to TRBJ1-2; TRBD1 is a possible D gene (6 bases). Germline CDR1 SQVTM, CDR2 ANQGSEA. CDR3 length: 14 residues. The V end was cut by 2 bases, the J end by 4 bases, with 14 bases between. The CDR3 sequence is CSVERRTDLYGYTF. The CDR3, as DNA: TGCAGCGTTGAAAGAAGGACAGATCTCTATGGCTACACCTTC.

The rearrangement links TRBV30 to TRBJ1-1, with TRBD1 as a possible D gene (5 bases). The CDR3 spans 15 residues. Germline V CDR1 and CDR2: GTSNPN, SVGIG (reference sequence). Trimming stripped 4 bases from V and 4 bases from J, with 19 bases between. CDR3 protein: CAWKGGSGRTTEAFF. CDR3 DNA: TGTGCCTGGAAGGGAGGGTCAGGGAGAACCACTGAAGCTTTCTTT.

The genes are TRBV6-1 and TRBJ2-3; 15 nucleotides line up with TRBD2. J was trimmed by 4 bases and V by 6 bases; bases with no gene match: 2. Looked up from germline, CDR1 is MNHNS and CDR2 is SASEGT. The CDR3 runs to 15 residues. The CDR3 region has the DNA TGTGCCAGCAGCGGACTAGCGGGAGGGCCAGATACGCAGTATTTT. As protein: CASSGLAGGPDTQYF.